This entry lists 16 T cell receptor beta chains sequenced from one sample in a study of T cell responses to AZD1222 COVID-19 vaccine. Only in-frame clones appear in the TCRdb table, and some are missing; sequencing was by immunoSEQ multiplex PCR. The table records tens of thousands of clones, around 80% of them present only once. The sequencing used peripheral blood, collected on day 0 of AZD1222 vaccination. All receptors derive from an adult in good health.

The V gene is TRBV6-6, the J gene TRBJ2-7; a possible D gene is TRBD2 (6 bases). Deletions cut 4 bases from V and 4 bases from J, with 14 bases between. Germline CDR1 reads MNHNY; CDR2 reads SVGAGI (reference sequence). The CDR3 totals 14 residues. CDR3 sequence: CASSSPREVYEQYF. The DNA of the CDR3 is TGTGCCAGCAGTTCACCCAGGGAGGTGTACGAGCAGTACTTC.

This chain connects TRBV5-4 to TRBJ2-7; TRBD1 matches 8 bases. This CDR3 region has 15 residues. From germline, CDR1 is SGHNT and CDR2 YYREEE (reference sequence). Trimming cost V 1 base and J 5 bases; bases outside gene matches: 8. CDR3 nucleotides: TGTGCCAGCAGCTTGCGCCAGGGGGCATTCGACGAGCAGTACTTC. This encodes CASSLRQGAFDEQYF. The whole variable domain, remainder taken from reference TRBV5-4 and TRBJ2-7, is ETGVTQSPTHLIKTRGQQVTLRCSSQSGHNTVSWYQQALGQGPQFIFQYYREEENGRGNFPPRFSGLQFPNYSSELNVNALELDDSALYLCASSLRQGAFDEQYFGPGTRLTVT.

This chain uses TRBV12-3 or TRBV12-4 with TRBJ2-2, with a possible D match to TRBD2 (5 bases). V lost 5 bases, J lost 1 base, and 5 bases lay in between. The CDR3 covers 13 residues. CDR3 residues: CASSEGNTGELFF. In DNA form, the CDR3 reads TGTGCCAGCAGTGAGGGGAACACCGGGGAGCTGTTTTTT.

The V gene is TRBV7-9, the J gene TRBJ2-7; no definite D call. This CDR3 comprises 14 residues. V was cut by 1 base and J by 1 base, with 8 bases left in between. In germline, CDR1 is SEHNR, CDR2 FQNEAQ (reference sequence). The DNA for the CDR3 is TGTGCCAGCAGCTTAGATGGGCAGTCCTACGAGCAGTACTTC. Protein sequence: CASSLDGQSYEQYF. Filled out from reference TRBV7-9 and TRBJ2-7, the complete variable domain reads DTGVSQNPRHKITKRGQNVTFRCDPISEHNRLYWYRQTLGQGPEFLTYFQNEAQLEKSRLLSDRFSAERPKGSFSTLEIQRTEQGDSAMYLCASSLDGQSYEQYFGPGTRLTVT.

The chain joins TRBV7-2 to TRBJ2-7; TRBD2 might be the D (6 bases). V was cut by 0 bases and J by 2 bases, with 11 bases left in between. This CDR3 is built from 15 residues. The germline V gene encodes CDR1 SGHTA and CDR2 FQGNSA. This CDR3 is CASSLAAGGAYEQYV. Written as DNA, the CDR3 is TGTGCCAGCAGCTTAGCGGCGGGCGGGGCCTACGAGCAGTACGTC.

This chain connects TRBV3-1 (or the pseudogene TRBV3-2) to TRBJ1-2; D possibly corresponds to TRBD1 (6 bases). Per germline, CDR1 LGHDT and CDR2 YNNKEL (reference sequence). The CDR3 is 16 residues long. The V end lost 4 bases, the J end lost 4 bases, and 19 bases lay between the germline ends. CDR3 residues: CASSRRDNGIGYGYTF. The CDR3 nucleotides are TGTGCCAGCAGCCGCCGGGACAATGGAATCGGCTATGGCTACACCTTC.

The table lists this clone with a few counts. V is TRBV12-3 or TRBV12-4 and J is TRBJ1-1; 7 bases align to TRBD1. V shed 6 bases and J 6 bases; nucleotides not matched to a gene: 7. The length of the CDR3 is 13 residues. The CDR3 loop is CASRSTGLAEAFF. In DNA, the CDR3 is TGTGCCAGCAGGTCGACAGGGCTGGCTGAAGCTTTCTTT.

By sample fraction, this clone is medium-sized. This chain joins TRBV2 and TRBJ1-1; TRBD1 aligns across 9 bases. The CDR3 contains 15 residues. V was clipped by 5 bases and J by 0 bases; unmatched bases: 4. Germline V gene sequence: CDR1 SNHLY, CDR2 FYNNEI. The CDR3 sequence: CASSLQGALNTEAFF. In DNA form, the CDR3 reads TGTGCCAGCAGTCTACAGGGGGCCCTGAACACTGAAGCTTTCTTT. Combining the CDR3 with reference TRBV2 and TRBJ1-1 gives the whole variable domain EPEVTQTPSHQVTQMGQEVILRCVPISNHLYFYWYRQILGQKVEFLVSFYNNEISEKSEIFDDQFSVERPDGSNFTLKIRSTKLEDSAMYFCASSLQGALNTEAFFGQGTRLTVV.

The CDR3 is CASSRPGWQGSGAFF. The CDR3 nucleotides are TGTGCCAGCAGCCGACCCGGGTGGCAGGGAAGCGGAGCTTTCTTT. The chain employs TRBV5-8 and TRBJ1-1, with D maybe TRBD1 (5 bases). The length of the CDR3 is 15 residues. The germline V and J ends were trimmed by 4 bases and 10 bases, with 23 bases remaining between them. Germline assignment: CDR1 SGHTS and CDR2 YDEGEE.

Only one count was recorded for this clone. CDR3 in amino acids: CASTYSPQGDRGPMDTQYF. The CDR3 bases are TGCGCCAGCACCTACTCACCTCAGGGGGACAGGGGGCCTATGGATACGCAGTATTTT. The chain links TRBV23-1 to TRBJ2-3; 12 positions match TRBD1. TRBV23-1 is identified as an open reading frame with a role that is uncertain. The CDR3 is 19 amino acids. Trimming removed 7 bases from V and 6 bases from J; junction bases left unmatched: 20.

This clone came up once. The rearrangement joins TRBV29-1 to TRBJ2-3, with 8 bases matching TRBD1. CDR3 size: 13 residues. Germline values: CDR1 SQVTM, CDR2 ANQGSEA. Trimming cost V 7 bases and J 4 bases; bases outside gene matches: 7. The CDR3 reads CSATGGMADTQYF. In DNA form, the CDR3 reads TGCAGCGCAACAGGGGGTATGGCAGATACGCAGTATTTT.

This CDR3 reads CASSQRSNRPQHF. The CDR3 nucleotides are TGTGCCAGCAGCCAAAGGTCCAACCGGCCCCAGCATTTT. This chain uses TRBV3-1 (or the pseudogene TRBV3-2) with TRBJ1-5; D not certain. V was pared by 2 bases and J by 9 bases, with 11 bases between. Germline values: CDR1 LGHDT, CDR2 YNNKEL (reference sequence). This CDR3 has 13 amino acids.

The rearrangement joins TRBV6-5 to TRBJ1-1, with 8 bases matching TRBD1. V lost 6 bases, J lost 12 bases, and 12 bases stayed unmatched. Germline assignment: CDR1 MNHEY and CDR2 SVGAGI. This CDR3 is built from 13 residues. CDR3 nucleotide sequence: TGTGCCAGCAGGATAGGGACAGGCGGCTGGACTTTCTTT. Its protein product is CASRIGTGGWTFF.

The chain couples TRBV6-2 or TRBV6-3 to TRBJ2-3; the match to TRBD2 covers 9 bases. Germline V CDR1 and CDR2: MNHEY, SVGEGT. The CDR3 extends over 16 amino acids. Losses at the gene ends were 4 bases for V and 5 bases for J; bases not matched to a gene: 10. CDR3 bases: TGTGCCAGCAGTTGGAATAGCGGGAGTGGAATAGATACGCAGTATTTT. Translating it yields CASSWNSGSGIDTQYF.

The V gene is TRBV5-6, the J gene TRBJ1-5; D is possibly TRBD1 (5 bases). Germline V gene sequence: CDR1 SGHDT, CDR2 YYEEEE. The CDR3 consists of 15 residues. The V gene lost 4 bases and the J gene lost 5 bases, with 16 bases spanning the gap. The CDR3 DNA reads TGTGCCAGCAGCCTTATGATGGGAGGGGATCAGCCCCAGCATTTT. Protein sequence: CASSLMMGGDQPQHF.

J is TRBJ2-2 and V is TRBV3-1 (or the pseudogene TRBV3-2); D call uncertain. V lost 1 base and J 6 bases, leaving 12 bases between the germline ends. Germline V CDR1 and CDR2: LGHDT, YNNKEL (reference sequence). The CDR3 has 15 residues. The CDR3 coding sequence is TGTGCCAGCAGCCAAGGGGTAAGGCCTCCCGGGGAGCTGTTTTTT. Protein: CASSQGVRPPGELFF.